This record covers a single T cell receptor (beta chain). This sample was included in a study of blood T cell repertoires in COVID-19. Study in general: There were acute and convalescent COVID-19 samples, and they came from the United States, Italy and Spain.

The CDR3 runs 15 residues. V was trimmed by 5 bases and J by 3 bases, leaving 17 bases between them. Per the germline V gene, CDR1 is SGHAT and CDR2 is FQNNGV. Per the authors' pipeline: Nucleated cell number was recorded as an estimate derived from reference gene primer amplification. Assay used: immunoSEQ multiplex PCR; TCRdb lists only in-frame clones, some missing. The V and J calls and clone size come from that table; D and trimming were worked out from the DNA. The table has 15,000 to 20,000 clones, 93% seen once. This receptor was obtained from a human donor in a cohort sampled during active COVID-19. The sequencing sample was made of peripheral blood. The chain uses TRBV11-2 and TRBJ2-7; TRBD2 is a possible D gene (5 bases). The CDR3 is CASSPDMFGLYEQYF. Written as DNA, the CDR3 is TGTGCCAGCAGCCCCGACATGTTCGGACTCTACGAGCAGTACTTC.